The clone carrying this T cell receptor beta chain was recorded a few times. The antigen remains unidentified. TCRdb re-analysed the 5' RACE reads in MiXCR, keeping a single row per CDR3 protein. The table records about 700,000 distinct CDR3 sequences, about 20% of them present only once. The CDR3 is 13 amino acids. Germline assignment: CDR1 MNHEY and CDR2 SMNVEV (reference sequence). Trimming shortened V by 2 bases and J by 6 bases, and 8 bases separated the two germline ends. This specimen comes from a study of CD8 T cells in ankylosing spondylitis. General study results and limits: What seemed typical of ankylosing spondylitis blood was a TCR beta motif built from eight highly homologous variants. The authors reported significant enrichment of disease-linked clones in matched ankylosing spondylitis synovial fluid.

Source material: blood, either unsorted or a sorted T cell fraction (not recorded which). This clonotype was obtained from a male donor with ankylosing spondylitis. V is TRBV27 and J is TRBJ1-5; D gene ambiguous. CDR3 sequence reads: CASSLSALQPQHF. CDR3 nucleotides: TGTGCCAGCAGTTTAAGCGCCCTTCAGCCCCAGCATTTT.